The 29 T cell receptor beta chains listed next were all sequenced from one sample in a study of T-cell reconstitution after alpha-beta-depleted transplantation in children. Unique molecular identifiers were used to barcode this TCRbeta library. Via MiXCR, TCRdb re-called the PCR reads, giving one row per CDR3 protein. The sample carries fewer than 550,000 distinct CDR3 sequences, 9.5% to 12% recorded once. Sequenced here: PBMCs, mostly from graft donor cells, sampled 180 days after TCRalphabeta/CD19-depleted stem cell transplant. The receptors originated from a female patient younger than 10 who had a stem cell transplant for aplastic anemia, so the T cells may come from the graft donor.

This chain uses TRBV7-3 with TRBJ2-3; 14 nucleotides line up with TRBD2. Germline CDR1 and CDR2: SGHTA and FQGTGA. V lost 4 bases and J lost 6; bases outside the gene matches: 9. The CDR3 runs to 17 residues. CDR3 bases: TGTGCCAGCAGCTCCGTCCCGGGACTAGCGGGAGCGGATACGCAGTATTTT. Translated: CASSSVPGLAGADTQYF.

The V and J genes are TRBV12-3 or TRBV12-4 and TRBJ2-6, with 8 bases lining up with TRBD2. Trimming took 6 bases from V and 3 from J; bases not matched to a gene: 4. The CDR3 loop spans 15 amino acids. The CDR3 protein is CASRFGTSGANVLTF. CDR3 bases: TGTGCCAGCAGATTTGGGACTAGTGGGGCCAACGTCCTGACTTTC.

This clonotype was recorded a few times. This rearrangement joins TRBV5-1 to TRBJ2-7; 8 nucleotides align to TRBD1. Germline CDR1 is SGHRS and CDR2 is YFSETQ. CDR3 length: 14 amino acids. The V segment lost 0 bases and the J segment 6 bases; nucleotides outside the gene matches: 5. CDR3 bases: TGCGCCAGCAGCTTGGTTCAGGGGGCCGGCGAGCAGTACTTC. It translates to CASSLVQGAGEQYF.

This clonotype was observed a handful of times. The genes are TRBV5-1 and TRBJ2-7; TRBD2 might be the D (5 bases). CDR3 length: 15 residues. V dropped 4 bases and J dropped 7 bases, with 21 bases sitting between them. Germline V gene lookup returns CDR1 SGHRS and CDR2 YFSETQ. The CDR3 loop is CASSPRPDRGEEQYV. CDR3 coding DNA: TGCGCCAGCAGCCCCCGGCCCGACCGGGGTGAAGAGCAGTACGTC.

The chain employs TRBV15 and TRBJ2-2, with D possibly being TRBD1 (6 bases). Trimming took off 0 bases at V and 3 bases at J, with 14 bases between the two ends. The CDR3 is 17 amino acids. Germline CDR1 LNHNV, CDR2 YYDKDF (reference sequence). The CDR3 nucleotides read TGTGCCACCAGCAGAGAAGCTAGGACAGACCACACCGGGGAGCTGTTTTTT. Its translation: CATSREARTDHTGELFF.

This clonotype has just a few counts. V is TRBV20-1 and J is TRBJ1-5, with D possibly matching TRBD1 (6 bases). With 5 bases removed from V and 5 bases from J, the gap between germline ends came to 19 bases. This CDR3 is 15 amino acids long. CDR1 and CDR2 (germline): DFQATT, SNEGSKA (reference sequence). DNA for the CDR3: TGCAGTGCTTACAGAGGGGGGGACCCTGATCAGCCCCAGCATTTT. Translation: CSAYRGGDPDQPQHF.

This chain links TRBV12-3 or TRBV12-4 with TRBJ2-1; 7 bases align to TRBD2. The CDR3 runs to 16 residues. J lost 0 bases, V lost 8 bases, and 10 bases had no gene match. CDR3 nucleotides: TGTGCCAGCCGGGCGCGGGCGGGAGTCTCCTACAATGAGCAGTTCTTC. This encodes CASRARAGVSYNEQFF.

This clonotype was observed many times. CDR3 amino acids: CASSLPPRDREQHF. The CDR3 region has the DNA TGTGCCAGCAGCTTACCTCCCCGGGACAGGGAACAGCATTTT. The chain couples TRBV28 to TRBJ1-5, with 9 bases fitting TRBD1. The CDR3 runs to 14 residues. Germline values: CDR1 MDHEN, CDR2 SYDVKM. J lost 13 bases, V lost 6 bases, and 13 bases had no gene match.

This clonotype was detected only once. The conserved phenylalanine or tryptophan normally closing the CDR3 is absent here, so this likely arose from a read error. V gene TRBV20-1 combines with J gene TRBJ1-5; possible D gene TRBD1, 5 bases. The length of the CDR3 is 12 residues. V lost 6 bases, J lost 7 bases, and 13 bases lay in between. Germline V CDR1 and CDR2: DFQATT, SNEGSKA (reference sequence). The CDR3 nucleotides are TGCAGTGCCGTAGTTCAGGGACAGCCCCAGCATTTG. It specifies CSAVVQGQPQHL.

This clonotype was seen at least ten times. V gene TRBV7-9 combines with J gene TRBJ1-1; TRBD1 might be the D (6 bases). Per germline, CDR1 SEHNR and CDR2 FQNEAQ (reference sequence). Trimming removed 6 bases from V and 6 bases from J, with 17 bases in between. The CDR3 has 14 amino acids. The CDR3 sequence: CASRYTGYWSEAFF. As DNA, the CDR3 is TGTGCCAGCAGGTACACAGGGTACTGGTCTGAAGCTTTCTTT.

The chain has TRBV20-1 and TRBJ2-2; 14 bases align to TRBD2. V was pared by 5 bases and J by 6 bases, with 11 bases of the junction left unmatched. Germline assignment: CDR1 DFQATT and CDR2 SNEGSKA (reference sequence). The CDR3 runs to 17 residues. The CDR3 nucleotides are TGCAGTGCTCCAGGGACTAGCGGGAGAGTGGCGTCCGGGGAGCTGTTTTTT. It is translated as CSAPGTSGRVASGELFF.

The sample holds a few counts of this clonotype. The CDR3 nucleotides read TGTGCCAGCAGCTTAGATTTGCTGGGGGCAGAGGGCTACACCTTC. Translation gives CASSLDLLGAEGYTF. The gene calls are TRBV7-2 and TRBJ1-2; perhaps TRBD1 as D (6 bases). Trimming removed 1 base from V and 8 bases from J, with 17 bases in between. CDR1 and CDR2 from the germline V gene are SGHTA and FQGNSA. CDR3 length: 15 amino acids.

As DNA, the CDR3 is TGTGCCAGCTCACCACCGCGGACAGGGCAAGAGACCCAGTACTTC. Residues: CASSPPRTGQETQYF. The J gene is TRBJ2-5, the V gene TRBV18, with TRBD1 identical over 8 bases. The CDR3 covers 15 residues. V lost 0 bases to trimming and J lost 2 bases; unmatched junction nucleotides: 2. In germline, CDR1 is KGHSH, CDR2 LQKENI. The whole variable domain, filled in from reference TRBV18 and TRBJ2-5, reads NAGVMQNPRHLVRRRGQEARLRCSPMKGHSHVYWYRQLPEEGLKFMVYLQKENIIDESGMPKERFSAEFPKEGPSILRIQQVVRGDSAAYFCASSPPRTGQETQYFGPGTRLLVL.

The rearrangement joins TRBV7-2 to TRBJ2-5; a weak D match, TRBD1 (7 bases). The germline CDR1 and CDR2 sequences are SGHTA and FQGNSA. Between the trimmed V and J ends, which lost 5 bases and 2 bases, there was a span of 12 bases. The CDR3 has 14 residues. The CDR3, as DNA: TGTGCCAGCAGCCAGGGGGACTGGCAAGAGACCCAGTACTTC. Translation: CASSQGDWQETQYF.

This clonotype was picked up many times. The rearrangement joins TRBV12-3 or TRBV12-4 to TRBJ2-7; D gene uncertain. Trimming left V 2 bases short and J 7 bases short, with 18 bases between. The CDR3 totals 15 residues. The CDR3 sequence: CASSLPGGDFREQYF. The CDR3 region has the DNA TGTGCCAGCAGTTTACCGGGCGGAGACTTCAGGGAGCAGTACTTC.

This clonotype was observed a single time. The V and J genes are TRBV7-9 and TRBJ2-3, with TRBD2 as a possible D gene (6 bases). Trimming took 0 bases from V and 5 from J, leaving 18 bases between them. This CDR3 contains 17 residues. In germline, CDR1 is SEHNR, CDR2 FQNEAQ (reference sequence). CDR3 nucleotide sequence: TGTGCCAGCAGCTTAGCGCTAGGCAGGGTCGGGGGAGATACGCAGTATTTT. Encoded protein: CASSLALGRVGGDTQYF.

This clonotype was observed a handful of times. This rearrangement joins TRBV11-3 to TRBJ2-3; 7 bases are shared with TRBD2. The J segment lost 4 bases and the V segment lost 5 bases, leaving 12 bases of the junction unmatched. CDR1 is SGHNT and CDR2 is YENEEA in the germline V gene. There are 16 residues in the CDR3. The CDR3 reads CASSPNNREEADTQYF. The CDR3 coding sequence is TGTGCCAGCAGCCCCAATAACCGGGAGGAGGCAGATACGCAGTATTTT.

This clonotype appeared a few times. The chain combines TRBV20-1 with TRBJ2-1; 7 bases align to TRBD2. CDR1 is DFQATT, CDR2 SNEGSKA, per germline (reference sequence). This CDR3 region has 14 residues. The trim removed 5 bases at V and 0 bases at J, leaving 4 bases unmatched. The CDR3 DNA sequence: TGCAGTGCTTTAAGCGGGGTCTCCTACAATGAGCAGTTCTTC. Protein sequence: CSALSGVSYNEQFF.

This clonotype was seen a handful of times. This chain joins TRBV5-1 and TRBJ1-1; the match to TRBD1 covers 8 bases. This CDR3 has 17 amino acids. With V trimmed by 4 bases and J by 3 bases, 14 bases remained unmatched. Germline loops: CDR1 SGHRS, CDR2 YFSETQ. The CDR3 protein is CASSAGQGPTGHTEAFF. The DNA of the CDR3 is TGCGCCAGCAGCGCAGGACAGGGCCCCACGGGGCACACTGAAGCTTTCTTT.

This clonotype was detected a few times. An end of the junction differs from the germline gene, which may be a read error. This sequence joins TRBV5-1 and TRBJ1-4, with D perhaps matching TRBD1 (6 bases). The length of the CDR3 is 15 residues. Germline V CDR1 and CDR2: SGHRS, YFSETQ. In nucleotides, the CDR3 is TGCGCCAGCAGCTTACGAGGGGGGACTAACGAAAAACTGTTTTTT. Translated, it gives CASSLRGGTNEKLFF.

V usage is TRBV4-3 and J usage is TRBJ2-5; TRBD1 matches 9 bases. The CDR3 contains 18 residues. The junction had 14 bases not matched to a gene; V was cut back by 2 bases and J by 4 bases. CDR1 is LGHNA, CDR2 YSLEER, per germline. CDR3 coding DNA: TGCGCCAGCAGCCAACGAGGACAGGGGTTTTCAGTCCGAGAGACCCAGTACTTC. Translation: CASSQRGQGFSVRETQYF.

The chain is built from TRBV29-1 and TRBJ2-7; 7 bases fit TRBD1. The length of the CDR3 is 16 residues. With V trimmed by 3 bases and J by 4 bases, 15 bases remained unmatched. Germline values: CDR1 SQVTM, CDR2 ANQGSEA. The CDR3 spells CSVDPVSGTVKYEQYV. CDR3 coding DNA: TGCAGCGTTGACCCCGTATCTGGGACAGTAAAGTACGAGCAGTACGTC.

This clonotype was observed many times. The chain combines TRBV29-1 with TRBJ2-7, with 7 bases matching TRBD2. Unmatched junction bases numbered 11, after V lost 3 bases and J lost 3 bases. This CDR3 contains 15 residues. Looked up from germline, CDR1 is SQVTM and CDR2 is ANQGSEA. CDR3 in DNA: TGCAGCGTTGAGGGTTGGGCGGGAGCCTTCTACGAGCAGTACTTC. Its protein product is CSVEGWAGAFYEQYF.

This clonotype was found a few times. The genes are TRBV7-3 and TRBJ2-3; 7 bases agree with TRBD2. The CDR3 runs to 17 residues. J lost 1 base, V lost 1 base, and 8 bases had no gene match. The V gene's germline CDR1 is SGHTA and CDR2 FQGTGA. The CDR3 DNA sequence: TGTGCCAGCAGCTTAAGGAGAACGGGAGGTGGCACAGATACGCAGTATTTT. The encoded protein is CASSLRRTGGGTDTQYF.

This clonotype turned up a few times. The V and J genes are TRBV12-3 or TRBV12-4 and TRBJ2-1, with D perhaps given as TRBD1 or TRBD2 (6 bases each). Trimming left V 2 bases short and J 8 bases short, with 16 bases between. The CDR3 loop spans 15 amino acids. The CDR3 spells CASSLKGGSGHEQFF. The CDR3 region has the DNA TGTGCCAGCAGTTTAAAGGGGGGCTCGGGCCATGAGCAGTTCTTC.

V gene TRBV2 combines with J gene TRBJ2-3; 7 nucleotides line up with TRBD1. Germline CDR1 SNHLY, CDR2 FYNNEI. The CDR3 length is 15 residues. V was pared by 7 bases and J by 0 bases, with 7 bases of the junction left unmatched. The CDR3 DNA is TGTGCCAGCATCCCGGGACAGCCCAGCACAGATACGCAGTATTTT. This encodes CASIPGQPSTDTQYF.

CDR3 amino acids: CASSERATGELFF. The CDR3 DNA reads as TGTGCCAGCAGTGAGAGGGCGACCGGGGAGCTGTTTTTT. The chain is built from TRBV2 and TRBJ2-2, with D possibly being TRBD2 (5 bases). This CDR3 is built from 13 residues. CDR1 is SNHLY and CDR2 is FYNNEI in the germline V gene. V was pared by 3 bases and J by 5 bases, with 7 bases between.

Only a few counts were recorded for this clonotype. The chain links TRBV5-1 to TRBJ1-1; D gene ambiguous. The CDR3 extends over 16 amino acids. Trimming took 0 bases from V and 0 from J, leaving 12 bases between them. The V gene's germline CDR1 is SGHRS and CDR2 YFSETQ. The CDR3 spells CASSLAVTAVNTEAFF. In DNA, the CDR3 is TGCGCCAGCAGCTTGGCCGTAACAGCGGTGAACACTGAAGCTTTCTTT.

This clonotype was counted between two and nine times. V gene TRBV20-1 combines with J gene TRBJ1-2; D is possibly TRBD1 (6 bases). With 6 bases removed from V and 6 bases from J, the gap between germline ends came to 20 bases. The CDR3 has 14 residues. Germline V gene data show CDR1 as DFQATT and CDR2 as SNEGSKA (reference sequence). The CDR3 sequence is CSATQGGISDGYTF. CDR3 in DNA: TGCAGTGCCACACAGGGTGGTATTTCGGATGGCTACACCTTC.